A selection of T cell receptor beta chains follows, all from one sample in a study of blood T cell repertoires in COVID-19. The data were produced by immunoSEQ multiplex PCR, yet TCRdb's version contains in-frame clones alone and is incomplete. The sample lists 45,000 to 55,000 clones; roughly 90% were seen once. Sequenced input: peripheral blood. The receptors derive from a woman aged 80 or older with acute or convalescent COVID-19. The CDR3 runs from the conserved cysteine through the conserved F or W. A D gene is named only where the DNA matches it firmly. A row's size may be missing; if present it is once, few, many or a size class.

v_gene,j_gene,abundance,len,d_gene,CDR3aa,CDR3nt
TRBV11-2,TRBJ2-5,NA,15,TRBD2,CASSLAGGQKETQYF,TGTGCCAGCAGTCTAGCGGGGGGGCAGAAGGAGACCCAGTACTTC
TRBV10-2,TRBJ2-3,NA,12,NA,CASSERADTQYF,TGCGCCAGCAGTGAACGGGCAGATACGCAGTATTTT
TRBV6-1,TRBJ1-4,NA,14,NA,CASSDRDINEKLFF,TGTGCCAGCAGTGACAGGGACATTAATGAAAAACTGTTTTTT
TRBV28,TRBJ1-4,NA,14,NA,CASSLGGSGEKLFF,TGTGCCAGCAGTTTGGGGGGAAGCGGCGAAAAACTGTTTTTT
TRBV3-1/TRBV3-2,TRBJ1-1,NA,14,NA,CASSQQGRGTEAFF,TGTGCCAGCAGCCAACAGGGCAGGGGCACTGAAGCTTTCTTT
TRBV3-1/TRBV3-2,TRBJ2-7,NA,14,NA,CASSQDRTVSEQYF,TGTGCCAGCAGCCAAGATCGGACAGTTTCCGAGCAGTACTTC
TRBV20-1,TRBJ2-2,NA,10,NA,CSAMTRELFF,TGCAGTGCTATGACTAGGGAGCTGTTTTTT
TRBV2,TRBJ1-4,NA,15,TRBD1,CASTQGAQTTSKVFF,TGTGCCAGCACGCAGGGGGCCCAGACTACTTCCAAAGTGTTTTTT
TRBV28,TRBJ2-2,once,15,TRBD2,CASLRSGGNTGELFF,TGTGCCAGCCTTCGTAGCGGGGGGAACACCGGGGAGCTGTTTTTT
TRBV5-5,TRBJ2-5,few,17,TRBD1,CASSPRTGTGEGETQYF,TGTGCCAGCAGCCCCCGAACCGGGACAGGGGAGGGAGAGACCCAGTACTTC
TRBV5-1,TRBJ2-7,NA,14,TRBD1,CASSPSGQGREQYF,TGCGCCAGCAGCCCCTCGGGACAGGGGAGAGAGCAGTACTTC
TRBV5-4,TRBJ1-6,once,16,NA,CASSSSLLRDNSPLHF,TGTGCCAGCAGCTCGTCCCTTCTCCGGGATAATTCACCCCTCCACTTT
TRBV18,TRBJ1-5,NA,12,NA,CASSPENQPQHF,TGTGCCAGCTCACCAGAGAATCAGCCCCAGCATTTT
TRBV18,TRBJ1-6,NA,15,NA,CASSPQDSGNSPLHF,TGTGCCAGCTCACCACAGGACAGTGGAAATTCACCCCTCCACTTT
TRBV7-8,TRBJ1-6,NA,17,NA,CASCPPVAGYENSPLHF,TGTGCCAGCTGCCCTCCGGTTGCGGGCTATGAGAATTCACCCCTCCACTTT
TRBV5-4,TRBJ1-1,NA,15,TRBD1,CASSFGQGAGTEAFF,TGTGCCAGCAGCTTCGGACAGGGGGCCGGCACTGAAGCTTTCTTT
TRBV5-1,TRBJ2-7,NA,16,NA,CASSLGDFSSSYEQYF,TGCGCCAGCAGCTTGGGGGACTTTTCGAGCTCCTACGAGCAGTACTTC
TRBV7-9,TRBJ2-1,NA,17,TRBD2,CASSPTLGLGPNNEQFF,TGTGCCAGCAGCCCGACGTTGGGACTAGGGCCAAACAATGAGCAGTTCTTC
TRBV4-1,TRBJ1-2,NA,16,NA,CASSLRQASHPNGYTF,TGCGCCAGCAGCCTCCGACAGGCCTCTCACCCCAATGGCTACACCTTC
TRBV7-6,TRBJ2-3,few,20,TRBD2,CASSTRPPTSGVTPANTQYF,TGTGCCAGCAGCACCCGACCGCCGACTAGCGGGGTAACCCCGGCAAATACGCAGTATTTT
TRBV10-2,TRBJ2-5,NA,15,NA,CASSEGWGNQETQYF,TGCGCCAGCAGTGAGGGGTGGGGCAACCAAGAGACCCAGTACTTC
TRBV2,TRBJ1-1,NA,16,TRBD1,CASTNRGLAGNTEAFF,TGTGCCAGCACAAACAGGGGGCTGGCTGGGAACACTGAAGCTTTCTTT
TRBV3-1/TRBV3-2,TRBJ2-3,NA,14,NA,CASSLGGSTDTQYF,TGTGCCAGCAGCCTCGGGGGAAGCACAGATACGCAGTATTTT
TRBV11-3,TRBJ2-3,once,12,NA,CASSPGENTQYF,TGTGCCAGCAGCCCAGGGGAGAATACGCAGTATTTT
TRBV19,TRBJ2-3,NA,16,NA,CASSISGAGGTDTQYF,TGTGCCAGTAGTATTAGTGGGGCAGGGGGCACAGATACGCAGTATTTT
TRBV7-9,TRBJ1-1,NA,15,TRBD1,CASSPRDRARTEAFF,TGTGCCAGCAGCCCCCGGGACAGGGCGAGGACTGAAGCTTTCTTT
TRBV11-2,TRBJ2-5,NA,16,TRBD2,CASSLGRGSGEETQYF,TGTGCCAGCAGCTTAGGGCGGGGTAGCGGGGAAGAGACCCAGTACTTC
TRBV2,TRBJ2-5,once,14,TRBD2,CASSDLAGGETQYF,TGTGCCAGCAGTGATCTAGCGGGGGGAGAGACCCAGTACTTC
TRBV12-3/TRBV12-4,TRBJ2-3,NA,11,NA,CASSSGDTQYF,TGTGCCAGCAGTTCGGGAGATACGCAGTATTTT
TRBV5-5,TRBJ1-6,NA,17,TRBD1,CASSPLGGQDYNSPLHF,TGTGCCAGCAGCCCGCTTGGGGGACAGGACTATAATTCACCCCTCCACTTT
TRBV3-1/TRBV3-2,TRBJ2-2,few,17,TRBD2,CASSQPSGGPNTGELFF,TGTGCCAGCAGCCAACCGAGCGGGGGGCCGAACACCGGGGAGCTGTTTTTT
TRBV7-6,TRBJ2-5,once,17,TRBD2,CASSLRGGGAVWETQYF,TGTGCCAGCAGCTTACGGGGCGGGGGGGCCGTTTGGGAGACCCAGTACTTC
TRBV7-2,TRBJ2-7,NA,15,NA,CASSPGHQKAYEQYF,TGTGCCAGCAGCCCGGGACACCAGAAAGCATACGAGCAGTACTTC
TRBV19,TRBJ2-7,NA,12,TRBD1,CATRDRGIEQYF,TGTGCCACCCGGGACAGGGGTATCGAGCAGTACTTC
TRBV5-4,TRBJ2-2,NA,13,NA,CASKTRGSGELFF,TGTGCCAGCAAAACACGGGGGTCCGGGGAGCTGTTTTTT
TRBV2,TRBJ2-1,NA,11,NA,CASRNYDEQFF,TGTGCCAGCAGGAACTATGATGAGCAGTTCTTC
TRBV7-2,TRBJ1-2,NA,13,NA,CASSPQANYGYTF,TGTGCCAGCAGCCCACAGGCTAACTATGGCTACACCTTC
TRBV18,TRBJ2-2,NA,17,TRBD1,CASSPRTGPSNTGELFF,TGTGCCAGCTCACCAAGGACAGGGCCCTCTAACACCGGGGAGCTGTTTTTT
TRBV7-9,TRBJ2-6,NA,18,TRBD1,CASSLAGDSVSGANVLTF,TGTGCCAGCAGCTTAGCTGGGGACAGTGTCTCTGGGGCCAACGTCCTGACTTTC
TRBV5-1,TRBJ2-3,once,15,NA,CASSSRTVELDTQYF,TGCGCCAGCAGCTCGCGGACAGTCGAGTTAGATACGCAGTATTTT
TRBV5-1,TRBJ2-2,NA,14,TRBD1,CASKGQGVTGELFF,TGCGCCAGCAAGGGACAGGGAGTCACCGGGGAGCTGTTTTTT
TRBV7-8,TRBJ1-2,NA,13,TRBD1,CASSLGDRGGYTF,TGTGCCAGCAGCTTAGGGGACAGGGGTGGCTACACCTTC
TRBV19,TRBJ1-2,NA,12,NA,CASSQYRVGYTF,TGTGCCAGTAGTCAATACAGGGTTGGCTACACCTTC
TRBV18,TRBJ2-3,NA,17,TRBD2,CASSPRLAGGQADTQYF,TGTGCCAGCTCACCCAGACTAGCGGGGGGGCAAGCAGATACGCAGTATTTT